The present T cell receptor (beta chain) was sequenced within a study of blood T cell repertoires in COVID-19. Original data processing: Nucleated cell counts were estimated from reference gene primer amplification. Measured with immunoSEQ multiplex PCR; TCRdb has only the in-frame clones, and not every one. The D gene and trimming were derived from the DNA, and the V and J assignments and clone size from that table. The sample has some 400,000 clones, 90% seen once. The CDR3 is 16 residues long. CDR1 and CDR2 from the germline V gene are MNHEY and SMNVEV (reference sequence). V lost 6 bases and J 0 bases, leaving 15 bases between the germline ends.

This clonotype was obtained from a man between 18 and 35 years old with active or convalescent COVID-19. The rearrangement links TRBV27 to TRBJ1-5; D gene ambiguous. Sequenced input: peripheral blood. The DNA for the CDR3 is TGTGCCAGCAGCCCAAGCAGCGGATATAGCAATCAGCCCCAGCATTTT. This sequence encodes CASSPSSGYSNQPQHF.